This T cell receptor (beta chain) was identified during a study of identical twins. Carrying unique molecular identifiers, the cDNA also gained a universal primer site through template switching. TCRdb independently ran MiXCR on the 5' RACE reads; one entry per CDR3 protein. The data show roughly 1,500,000 distinct CDR3 sequences, with less than 35% seen just once and roughly 0.3% held by the top ten. This clonotype was recorded a few times. CDR1 is MDHEN, CDR2 SYDVKM, per germline. V shed 2 bases, J shed 6 bases, and the junction held 7 bases outside the gene matches. This CDR3 is built from 15 residues.

This clonotype originated in a newborn girl in good health. The sequencing input was cord blood. The J gene is TRBJ2-1, the V gene TRBV28, with TRBD2 matching 7 bases. The CDR3 DNA follows: TGTGCCAGCAGTTTAGCGGGAGAGGGGCTCAATGAGCAGTTCTTC. Translation gives CASSLAGEGLNEQFF.